This is a list of T cell receptor beta chains from one sample in a study of cytomegalovirus exposure and HLA in healthy donors. Measured with immunoSEQ multiplex PCR; TCRdb has only the in-frame clones, and not every one. The sample shows 100,000 or so clones, around 80% of them seen only once. Sequencing input: PBMCs. These receptors all stem from a man aged 35 to 55 in good health and CMV-seropositive. Both conserved end residues are part of each CDR3. A D gene is named only where the DNA matches it firmly. The size of a clone is reported for some rows only, either as once, few or many, or as a class for expanded clones.

.	TRBV7-9	TRBD1	15	TRBJ1-5	TGTGCCAGCAGCTCGACACAGGGGGGGGATCAGCCCCAGCATTTT	CASSSTQGGDQPQHF
few	TRBV19	.	12	TRBJ1-2	TGTGCCAGTAGCCCACGGGAATTCGGCTACACCTTC	CASSPREFGYTF
.	TRBV5-1	TRBD1	15	TRBJ2-1	TGCGCCAGCAGCAACCTTGACAGGGCTGGCAATGAGCAGTTCTTC	CASSNLDRAGNEQFF
.	TRBV19	.	14	TRBJ1-1	TGTGCCAGTAATGAGAGAGTGATGAACACTGAAGCTTTCTTT	CASNERVMNTEAFF
.	TRBV18	.	15	TRBJ1-2	TGTGCCAGCGCTACCTCCGGACACCCTAACTATGGCTACACCTTC	CASATSGHPNYGYTF
.	TRBV6-1	.	13	TRBJ1-6	TGTGCCAGCAGCAGGGGCCGTAATTCACCCCTCCACTTT	CASSRGRNSPLHF
.	TRBV19	TRBD1	15	TRBJ2-5	TGTGCCAGTAGTTCGTGGGACAGGGGATGGGAGACCCAGTACTTC	CASSSWDRGWETQYF
.	TRBV19	.	15	TRBJ2-5	TGTGCCAGTAGTATAGGCCCAGCGGCCCAAGAGACCCAGTACTTC	CASSIGPAAQETQYF
few	TRBV5-1	.	15	TRBJ2-2	TGCGCCAGCAGCTTGGCCAGGGATAACACCGGGGAGCTGTTTTTT	CASSLARDNTGELFF
.	TRBV19	TRBD1	16	TRBJ2-7	TGTGCCAGTAGTGGCTACCGACAGGGGAGCTCCTACGAGCAGTACTTC	CASSGYRQGSSYEQYF
few	TRBV9	.	15	TRBJ2-3	TGTGCCAGCAGCGTGGCGCTAGCGAGGACAGATACGCAGTATTTT	CASSVALARTDTQYF
.	TRBV27	TRBD1	14	TRBJ1-2	TGTGCCAGCAGCCGCGGGACAGGGGCCTACGGCTACACCTTC	CASSRGTGAYGYTF
few	TRBV11-1	TRBD2	13	TRBJ2-1	TGTGCCAGCAGCTTAGGAGCGGGAGGGCCGTTATTCTTC	CASSLGAGGPLFF
.	TRBV23-1	TRBD2	16	TRBJ2-7	TGCGCCAGCAGTCAATCGAGGAGCGGGAGGCCTTACGAGCAGTACTTC	CASSQSRSGRPYEQYF
.	TRBV30	TRBD2	16	TRBJ2-7	TGTGCCTGGACGGAAGAAGGGAAGCGGGACTCCTACGAGCAGTACTTC	CAWTEEGKRDSYEQYF
.	TRBV7-9	TRBD2	17	TRBJ2-1	TGTTCCAGCAGCTTCCCCAGGACTAGCGGGGGGTTCGATGAGCAGTTCTTC	CSSSFPRTSGGFDEQFF
.	TRBV30	.	14	TRBJ1-5	TGTGCCTGGAGCTCCCGACAGGGCAATCAGCCCCAGCATTTT	CAWSSRQGNQPQHF
.	TRBV2	.	11	TRBJ1-2	TGTGCCAGCAACCAGGGTGGTGGCTACACCTTC	CASNQGGGYTF
few	TRBV15	TRBD1	14	TRBJ2-7	TGTGCCACCAGCCCGGGACAGGGGCTATACGAGCAGTACTTC	CATSPGQGLYEQYF
.	TRBV5-4	.	14	TRBJ2-7	TGTGCCAGCAGCTTGCTCAGGTTGAACGACGAGCAGTACTTC	CASSLLRLNDEQYF
.	TRBV7-9	TRBD1	15	TRBJ2-2	TGTTCCAGCACCCTAAAAGGGGGCCAAACCGGGGAGCTGTTTTTT	CSSTLKGGQTGELFF
.	TRBV2	.	15	TRBJ1-2	TGTGCCAGCAGTGACCTTTGGACACCGAACTATGGCTACACCTTC	CASSDLWTPNYGYTF
.	TRBV14	.	14	TRBJ1-1	TGTGCCAGCAGCCAAGCCGTCGTCGGGGGGAAAGCTTTCTTT	CASSQAVVGGKAFF
.	TRBV5-1	.	14	TRBJ2-5	TGCGCCAGCAGCGGAGCTAGCGAGGTGGAGACCCAGTACTTC	CASSGASEVETQYF
.	TRBV29-1	TRBD2	13	TRBJ2-1	TGCAGCGTGAGCGGGACTAGGTACAATGAGCAGTTCTTC	CSVSGTRYNEQFF
.	TRBV13	.	12	TRBJ1-1	TGTGCCAGCAGCTCACAGGGCGCTGAAGCTTTCTTT	CASSSQGAEAFF
once	TRBV18	.	12	TRBJ1-5	TGTGCCAGCTCTCCCCAAGACCAGGCCCAGCATTTT	CASSPQDQAQHF
few	TRBV28	TRBD2	14	TRBJ2-1	TGTGCCAGCGCACTAGCGGGAGCCTACAATGAGCAGTTCTTC	CASALAGAYNEQFF
.	TRBV7-9	TRBD1	15	TRBJ1-2	TGTGCCAGCAGCGTGAACAGGGGAAGCCACTATGGCTACACCTTC	CASSVNRGSHYGYTF